The T cell receptor beta chain under discussion was sequenced for a study of shared clonotypes between healthy human individuals. Study context: Three plates each covered CD4 naive and memory; CD8 naive two, CD8 memory one.

General study results and limits: Four donors held roughly 5% of naive CD4 clonotypes in common.

Comment on this clone: Its antigen is undetermined.

Assay used: immunoSEQ multiplex PCR; TCRdb lists only in-frame clones, some missing. The table includes 1.5 million to 1.9 million clones, under 99% detected once. Germline V gene sequence: CDR1 KGHSH, CDR2 LQKENI. J gave up 1 base and V 3 bases, and 9 bases lay outside the gene matches. The CDR3 length is 17 residues. Sequenced input: naive CD4+ T cells sorted from blood. Subset specified: CD45RA+ positively selected. The source of this sequence is a man aged 30 to 45 in good health. The chain combines TRBV18 with TRBJ2-5, with 9 bases identical to TRBD1. The DNA for the CDR3 is TGTGCCAGCTCACCCGTCGGGACAGGGTCAATCCAAGAGACCCAGTACTTC. Its translation: CASSPVGTGSIQETQYF.